The 8 T cell receptor beta chains presented below share a single source sample, sequenced in a study of response to subunit inactivated influenza vaccine (dated by TCRdb to 2016 to 2018). Libraries were built with RT-PCR. Sequencing relied on an Illumina HiSeq 2500. TCRdb ran its own pipeline on the public reads, namely fastp trimming at Q25 and MiXCR clone calling, and kept in-frame beta chains. Rows with one shared CDR3 protein collapse into an entry with the most common genes and DNA. Across this sample there are roughly 710,000 distinct CDR3 sequences, with 11% to 15% seen only once. The ten most abundant clones make up 7.5% to 8% of the sample. Specimen: PBMCs from blood, collected around 14 days before vaccination. These receptors originate from a middle-aged man who received an inactivated influenza vaccine. Donor details come from another sample of the same person, matched by shared clones.

This clonotype was counted only a few times. This chain uses TRBV3-1 with TRBJ2-1, with D possibly matching TRBD2 (6 bases). There are 13 residues in the CDR3. Germline loops: CDR1 LGHDT, CDR2 YNNKEL (reference sequence). Deletions cut 3 bases from V and 10 bases from J, with 13 bases between. CDR3 amino acids: CASSQTRGGEQFF. The DNA for the CDR3 is TGTGCCAGCAGCCAGACTAGGGGAGGCGAGCAGTTCTTC.

The rearrangement joins TRBV27 to TRBJ1-1; tentatively, D is TRBD1 (5 bases). Germline V gives CDR1 MNHEY, CDR2 SMNVEV (reference sequence). Trimming shortened V by 4 bases and J by 0 bases, and 18 bases separated the two germline ends. The CDR3 spans 17 residues. The CDR3 sequence is CASSSRRVGGMNTEAFF. CDR3 coding DNA: TGTGCCAGCAGTTCCCGCCGGGTGGGGGGGATGAACACTGAAGCTTTCTTT.

V and J are TRBV6-2 or TRBV6-3 and TRBJ1-3; D is unresolved. Deletions cut 0 bases from V and 0 bases from J, with 12 bases between. This CDR3 region has 17 residues. In germline, CDR1 is MNHEY, CDR2 SVGEGT. This CDR3 is CASSYSASPYSGNTIYF. CDR3 nucleotides: TGTGCCAGCAGTTACTCGGCGAGTCCATACTCTGGAAACACCATATATTTT.

This clonotype was seen at least ten times. This sequence joins TRBV9 and TRBJ2-7; weak D call: TRBD2 (6 bases). CDR1 is SGDLS and CDR2 is YYNGEE in the germline V gene. The CDR3 is made up of 14 amino acids. The V gene lost 4 bases and the J gene lost 5 bases, with 16 bases spanning the gap. Written as DNA, the CDR3 is TGTGCCAGCAGCCCGACGACTAGAGGGGACGAGCAGTACTTC. Residues: CASSPTTRGDEQYF.

The chain employs TRBV28 and TRBJ1-2, with a possible D match to TRBD1 (5 bases). The V and J ends lost 6 bases and 4 bases respectively, with 12 bases between them. Germline-derived CDR1 and CDR2 are MDHEN and SYDVKM. The CDR3 is made up of 13 amino acids. For the CDR3, the DNA is TGTGCCAGCAGACCTGGGGGGTTCTATGGCTACACCTTC. Translating it yields CASRPGGFYGYTF.

This clonotype was observed at least ten times. The V call is TRBV5-1, the J call TRBJ2-3; D may correspond to TRBD1 or TRBD2 (5 bases each). The CDR3 has 17 residues. V was shortened by 4 bases and J by 1 base, with 19 bases between the two germline ends. Germline-derived CDR1 and CDR2 are SGHRS and YFSETQ. The CDR3 bases are TGCGCCAGCAGCCCCGGCCCAGGGACCCAACGCACAGATACGCAGTATTTT. It codes for CASSPGPGTQRTDTQYF.

The chain joins TRBV7-8 to TRBJ2-1; D is uncertain. CDR3 size: 15 residues. Germline assignment: CDR1 SGHVS and CDR2 FQNEAQ. V gave up 1 base and J gave up 2 bases, with 9 bases separating them. CDR3 bases: TGTGCCAGCAGCTTAGATGGGTGGGCCTACAATGAGCAGTTCTTC. Protein product: CASSLDGWAYNEQFF.

The chain recombines TRBV3-1 with TRBJ2-6; D is unclear. The CDR3 covers 22 residues. Germline CDR1 reads LGHDT; CDR2 reads YNNKEL (reference sequence). V dropped 0 bases and J dropped 0 bases, with 24 bases sitting between them. Written as DNA, the CDR3 is TGTGCCAGCAGCCAAGATACCCCCACGATCACAGTCCACAGCTCTGGGGCCAACGTCCTGACTTTC. This sequence encodes CASSQDTPTITVHSSGANVLTF.